This paragraph covers one TCR beta chain sequence. Its target is not known. Sequencing libraries made from TCR beta cDNA carried unique molecular identifiers. TCRdb itself ran the PCR reads through MiXCR, one entry per CDR3 protein. Of hundreds of thousands of distinct CDR3 sequences in the sample, less than 35% were seen once. These data come from a study of post-analysis software for immune sequencing data. In the study overall: Relapsing-remitting, secondary progressive and progressive-relapsing multiple sclerosis were all included among the disease courses. Findings and caveats of the study: Five TRBV segments, including TRBV5-6, TRBV5-1 and TRBV20-1, were more frequent in patients than controls. When compared against controls, multiple sclerosis patients showed significantly lower normalized Chao1 diversity. Analysis by F measure revealed that same-batch samples clustered strongly together.

Germline V gene data show CDR1 as SEHNR and CDR2 as FQNEAQ (reference sequence). CDR3 length equals 15 residues. The junction had 11 bases not matched to a gene; V was cut back by 7 bases and J by 2 bases. Sequenced material: blood. The chain employs TRBV7-9 and TRBJ2-7; 7 bases are shared with TRBD1. The sequence came from a girl aged 10-17 years with multiple sclerosis. CDR3 coding DNA: TGTGCCAGCACCCTTTGGACAGGCCTCCCCTACGAGCAGTACTTC. Its protein product is CASTLWTGLPYEQYF.